The subject of this entry is one T cell receptor (beta chain). Its target is unknown. The PCR made use of 60 Vbeta and 13 Jbeta primers. Libraries were prepared by immunoSEQ multiplex PCR; TCRdb keeps only in-frame clonotypes and omits some of them. The table shows over 150,000 clones, with roughly 82% occurring only once. This record belongs to a study of cytomegalovirus exposure and HLA in healthy donors. In the study overall: In an earlier analysis, 90 million to 130 million unique TCR beta sequences were found from some 180 million T cells. Findings and limits, study-wide: Rarity held for most TCR sequences, but there were some public TCRs that occurred in many donors. The classifier reportedly diagnosed cytomegalovirus status with high specificity and sensitivity. TCR beta chain V- and J-gene trimming was linked, in a later analysis, to a missense variant in DCLRE1C.

V gave up 0 bases and J gave up 7 bases, with 16 bases separating them. Per the germline V gene, CDR1 is SGHRS and CDR2 is YFSETQ. The CDR3 sequence is 15 residues long. Material: PBMCs. This receptor was taken from a girl between 5 and 17 years old in good health and CMV-seropositive. The chain uses TRBV5-1 and TRBJ1-2, with a weak D call TRBD1 (6 bases). CDR3 in DNA: TGCGCCAGCAGCTTGGCCGGGGGGGGAGGGGGTGGCTACACCTTC. Residues: CASSLAGGGGGGYTF.